This T cell receptor beta chain was captured in a study of shared clonotypes between healthy human individuals. V lost 6 bases and J lost 5; bases outside the gene matches: 3. The CDR3 runs 14 residues. Germline V gene data show CDR1 as LNHDA and CDR2 as SQIVND (reference sequence). Details on this clone: What it binds is unknown.

The assay was carried out at the deep level. Genomic DNA belonging to each subset was distributed in equal measure over several immunoSEQ plates. Generated by immunoSEQ multiplex PCR, the TCRdb table keeps only in-frame clones and is missing some. Here the sample spans about 470,000 clones, around 79% being singletons. Findings and limits, study-wide: Apart from blood, nothing was sampled; tissue repertoires likely differ.

The TCR sequence derives from a woman aged 40 to 50 in good health. Some clones in this sample may be carry-over from other donors' samples. The rearrangement uses TRBV19 and TRBJ2-2; the match to TRBD1 covers 10 bases. The sample consisted of PBMCs. DNA for the CDR3: TGTGCCAGTAGGCGGACAGGGGGAACCGGGGAGCTGTTTTTT. Its protein product is CASRRTGGTGELFF.